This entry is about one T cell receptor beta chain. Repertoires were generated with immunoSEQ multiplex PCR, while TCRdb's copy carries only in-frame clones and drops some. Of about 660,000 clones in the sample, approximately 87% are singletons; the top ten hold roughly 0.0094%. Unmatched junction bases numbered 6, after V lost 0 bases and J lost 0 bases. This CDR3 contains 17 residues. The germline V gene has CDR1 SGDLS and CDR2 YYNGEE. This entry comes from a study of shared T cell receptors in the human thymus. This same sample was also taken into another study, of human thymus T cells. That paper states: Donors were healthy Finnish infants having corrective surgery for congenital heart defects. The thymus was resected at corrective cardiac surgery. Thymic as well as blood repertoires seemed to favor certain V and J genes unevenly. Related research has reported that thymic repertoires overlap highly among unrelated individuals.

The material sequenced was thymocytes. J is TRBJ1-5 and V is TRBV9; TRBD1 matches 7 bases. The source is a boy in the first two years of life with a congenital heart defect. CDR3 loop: CASSVGPGTDSNQPQHF. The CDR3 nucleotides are TGTGCCAGCAGCGTAGGGCCCGGGACAGATAGCAATCAGCCCCAGCATTTT.